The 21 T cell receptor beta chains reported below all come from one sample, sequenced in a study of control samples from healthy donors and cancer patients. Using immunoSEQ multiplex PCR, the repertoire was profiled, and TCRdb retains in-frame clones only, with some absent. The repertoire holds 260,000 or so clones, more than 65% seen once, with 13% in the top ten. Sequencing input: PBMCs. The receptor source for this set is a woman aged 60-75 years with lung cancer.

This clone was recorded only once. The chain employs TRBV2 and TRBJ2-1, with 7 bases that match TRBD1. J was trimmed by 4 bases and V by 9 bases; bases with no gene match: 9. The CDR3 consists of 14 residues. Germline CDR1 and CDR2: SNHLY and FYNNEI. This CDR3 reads CASGPGQRYNEQFF. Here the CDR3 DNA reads TGTGCCAGTGGGCCGGGACAGAGATACAATGAGCAGTTCTTC.

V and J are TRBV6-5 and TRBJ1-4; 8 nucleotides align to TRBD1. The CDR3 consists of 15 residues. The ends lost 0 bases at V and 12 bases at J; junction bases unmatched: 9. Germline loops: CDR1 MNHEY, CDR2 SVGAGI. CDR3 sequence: CASSYSIEPTGELFF. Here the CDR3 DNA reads TGTGCCAGCAGTTACTCGATAGAGCCGACAGGGGAACTGTTTTTT.

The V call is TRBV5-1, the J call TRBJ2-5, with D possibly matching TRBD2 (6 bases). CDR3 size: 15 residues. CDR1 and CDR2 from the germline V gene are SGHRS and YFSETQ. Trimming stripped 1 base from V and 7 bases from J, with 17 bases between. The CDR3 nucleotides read TGCGCCAGCAGCTTGTGGGCCAGGGAGGACGTGACCCAGTACTTC. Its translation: CASSLWAREDVTQYF.

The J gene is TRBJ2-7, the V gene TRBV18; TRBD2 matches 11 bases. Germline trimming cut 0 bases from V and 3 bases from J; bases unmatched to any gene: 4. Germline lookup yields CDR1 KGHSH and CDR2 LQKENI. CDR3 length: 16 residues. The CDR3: CASSPPTGTSGYEQYF. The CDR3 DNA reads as TGTGCCAGCTCACCACCAACGGGGACTAGCGGCTACGAGCAGTACTTC.

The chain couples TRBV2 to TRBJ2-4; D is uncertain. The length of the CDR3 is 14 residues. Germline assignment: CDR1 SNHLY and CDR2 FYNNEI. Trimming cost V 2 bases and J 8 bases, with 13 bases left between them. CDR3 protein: CASSERQVGYIQYF. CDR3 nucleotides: TGTGCCAGCAGTGAAAGGCAGGTGGGCTACATTCAGTACTTC.

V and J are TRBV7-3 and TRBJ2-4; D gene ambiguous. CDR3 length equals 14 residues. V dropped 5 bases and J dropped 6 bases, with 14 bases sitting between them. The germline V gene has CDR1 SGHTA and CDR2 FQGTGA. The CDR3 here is CASSASGRGNIQYF. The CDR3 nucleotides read TGTGCCAGCAGCGCCTCAGGACGTGGAAACATTCAGTACTTC.

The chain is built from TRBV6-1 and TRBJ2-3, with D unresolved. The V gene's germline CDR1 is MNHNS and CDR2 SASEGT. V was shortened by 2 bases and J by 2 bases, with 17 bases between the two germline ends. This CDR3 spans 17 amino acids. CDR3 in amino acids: CASSERSLVGATDTQYF. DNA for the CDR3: TGTGCCAGCAGTGAACGAAGCCTTGTGGGCGCCACAGATACGCAGTATTTT.

This chain's CDR3 is CASSSTPDGETQYF. The CDR3 DNA sequence: TGCGCCAGCAGCTCGACCCCCGACGGAGAGACCCAGTACTTC. The rearrangement uses TRBV5-1 and TRBJ2-5; no reliable D call. Germline V gene sequence: CDR1 SGHRS, CDR2 YFSETQ. The CDR3 consists of 14 residues. The V gene lost 3 bases and the J gene lost 4 bases, with 13 bases spanning the gap. Looking up the rest from reference TRBV5-1 and TRBJ2-5 gives the full variable domain: KAGVTQTPRYLIKTRGQQVTLSCSPISGHRSVSWYQQTPGQGLQFLFEYFSETQRNKGNFPGRFSGRQFSNSRSEMNVSTLELGDSALYLCASSSTPDGETQYFGPGTRLLVL.

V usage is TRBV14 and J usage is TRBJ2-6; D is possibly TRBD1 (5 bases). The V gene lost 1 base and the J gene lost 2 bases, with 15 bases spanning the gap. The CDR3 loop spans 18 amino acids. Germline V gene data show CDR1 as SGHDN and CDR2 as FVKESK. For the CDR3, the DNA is TGTGCCAGCAGCCAAGGTGGAGAAGGGGTCACTGGGGCCAACGTCCTGACTTTC. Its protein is CASSQGGEGVTGANVLTF.

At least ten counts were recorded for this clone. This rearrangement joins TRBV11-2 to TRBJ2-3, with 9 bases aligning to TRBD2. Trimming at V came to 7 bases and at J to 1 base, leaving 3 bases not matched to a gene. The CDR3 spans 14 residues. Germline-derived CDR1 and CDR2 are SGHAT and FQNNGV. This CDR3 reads CASKRTSGTDTQYF. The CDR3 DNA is TGTGCCAGCAAGAGGACTAGCGGCACAGATACGCAGTATTTT.

In DNA form, the CDR3 reads TGTGCCAGCAGCTTAAGACAGGGTGAGCAGTTCTTC. Encoded protein: CASSLRQGEQFF. The rearrangement links TRBV7-3 to TRBJ2-1; 7 bases match TRBD1. Losses at the gene ends were 1 base for V and 9 bases for J; bases not matched to a gene: 0. The CDR3 is 12 residues long. Germline V gives CDR1 SGHTA, CDR2 FQGTGA.

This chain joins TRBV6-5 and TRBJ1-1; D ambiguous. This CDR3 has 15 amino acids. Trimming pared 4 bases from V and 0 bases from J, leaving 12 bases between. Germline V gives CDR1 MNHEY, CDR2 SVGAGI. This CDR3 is CASSSWSSMNTEAFF. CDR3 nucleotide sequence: TGTGCCAGCAGTTCTTGGAGTTCCATGAACACTGAAGCTTTCTTT.

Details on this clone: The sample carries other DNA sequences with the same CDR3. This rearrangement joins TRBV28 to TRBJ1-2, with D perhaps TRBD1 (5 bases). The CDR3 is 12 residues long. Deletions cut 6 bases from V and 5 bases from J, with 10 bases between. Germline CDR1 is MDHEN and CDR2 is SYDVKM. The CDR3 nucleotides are TGTGCCAGCAGCTTACAGGATTATGGCTACACCTTC. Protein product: CASSLQDYGYTF.

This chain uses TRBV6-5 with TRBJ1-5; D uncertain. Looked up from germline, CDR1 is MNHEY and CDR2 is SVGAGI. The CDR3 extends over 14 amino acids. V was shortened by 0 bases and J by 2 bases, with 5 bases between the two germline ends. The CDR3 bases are TGTGCCAGCAGTTACTCGAATCGCAATCAGCCCCAGCATTTT. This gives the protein CASSYSNRNQPQHF.

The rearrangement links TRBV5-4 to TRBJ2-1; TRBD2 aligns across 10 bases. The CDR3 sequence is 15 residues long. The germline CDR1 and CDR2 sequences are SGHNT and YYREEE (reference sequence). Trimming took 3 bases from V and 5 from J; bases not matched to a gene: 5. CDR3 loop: CASSSEAGGHNEQFF. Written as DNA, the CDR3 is TGTGCCAGCAGCTCGGAAGCGGGGGGGCACAATGAGCAGTTCTTC.

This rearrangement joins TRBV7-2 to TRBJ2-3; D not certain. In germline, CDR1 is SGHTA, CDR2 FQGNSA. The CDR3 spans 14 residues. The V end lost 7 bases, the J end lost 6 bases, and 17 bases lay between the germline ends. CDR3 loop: CASTQWAISDTQYF. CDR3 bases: TGTGCCAGCACCCAGTGGGCAATATCCGATACGCAGTATTTT.

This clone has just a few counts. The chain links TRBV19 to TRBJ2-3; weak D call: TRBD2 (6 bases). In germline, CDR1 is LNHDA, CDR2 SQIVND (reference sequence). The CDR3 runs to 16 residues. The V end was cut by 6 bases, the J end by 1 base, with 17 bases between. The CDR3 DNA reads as TGTGCCAGTAGGGGAGGCGGGGAGTGGGGCACAGATACGCAGTATTTT. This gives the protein CASRGGGEWGTDTQYF.

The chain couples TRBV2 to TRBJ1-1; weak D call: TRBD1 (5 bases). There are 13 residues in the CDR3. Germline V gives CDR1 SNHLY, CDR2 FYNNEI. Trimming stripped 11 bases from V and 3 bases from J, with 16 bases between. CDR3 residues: CASWSGTHTEAFF. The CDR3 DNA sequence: TGTGCCTCTTGGTCCGGGACTCACACTGAAGCTTTCTTT. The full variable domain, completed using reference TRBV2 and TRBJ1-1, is EPEVTQTPSHQVTQMGQEVILRCVPISNHLYFYWYRQILGQKVEFLVSFYNNEISEKSEIFDDQFSVERPDGSNFTLKIRSTKLEDSAMYFCASWSGTHTEAFFGQGTRLTVV.

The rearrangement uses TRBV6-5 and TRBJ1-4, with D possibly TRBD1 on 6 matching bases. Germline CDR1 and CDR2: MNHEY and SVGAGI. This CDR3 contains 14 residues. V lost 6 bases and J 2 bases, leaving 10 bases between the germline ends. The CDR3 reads CASRTQGTNEKLFF. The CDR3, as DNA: TGTGCCAGCAGAACACAGGGCACTAATGAAAAACTGTTTTTT.

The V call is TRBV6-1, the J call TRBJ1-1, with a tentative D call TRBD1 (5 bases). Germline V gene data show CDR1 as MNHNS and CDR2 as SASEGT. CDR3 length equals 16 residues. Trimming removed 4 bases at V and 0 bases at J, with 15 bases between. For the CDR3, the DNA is TGTGCCAGCAGTGGTAGGGGCCTCCTTCTGAACACTGAAGCTTTCTTT. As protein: CASSGRGLLLNTEAFF.

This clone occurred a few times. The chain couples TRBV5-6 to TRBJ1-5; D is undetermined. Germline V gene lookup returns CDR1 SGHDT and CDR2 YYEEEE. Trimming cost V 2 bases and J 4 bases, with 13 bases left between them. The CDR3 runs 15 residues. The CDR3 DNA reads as TGTGCCAGCAGCTTAAGTGACCCGGGAAATCAGCCCCAGCATTTT. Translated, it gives CASSLSDPGNQPQHF.